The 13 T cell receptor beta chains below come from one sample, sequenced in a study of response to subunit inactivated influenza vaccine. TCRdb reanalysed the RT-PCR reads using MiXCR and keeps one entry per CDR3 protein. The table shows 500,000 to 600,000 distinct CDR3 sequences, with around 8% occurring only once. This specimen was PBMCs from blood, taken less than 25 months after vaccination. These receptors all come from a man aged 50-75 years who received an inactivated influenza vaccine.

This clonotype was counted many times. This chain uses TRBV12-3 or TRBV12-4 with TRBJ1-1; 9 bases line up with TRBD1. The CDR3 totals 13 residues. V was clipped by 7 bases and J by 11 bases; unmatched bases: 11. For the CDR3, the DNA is TGTGCCAGCAAGATTCGGACAGGGGTGACGGCTTTCTTT. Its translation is CASKIRTGVTAFF.

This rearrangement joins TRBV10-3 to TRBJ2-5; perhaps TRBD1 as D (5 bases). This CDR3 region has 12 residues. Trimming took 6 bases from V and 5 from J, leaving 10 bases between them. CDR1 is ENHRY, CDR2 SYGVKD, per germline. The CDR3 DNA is TGTGCCATCAGGGAATCAGGGGAGACCCAGTACTTC. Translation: CAIRESGETQYF.

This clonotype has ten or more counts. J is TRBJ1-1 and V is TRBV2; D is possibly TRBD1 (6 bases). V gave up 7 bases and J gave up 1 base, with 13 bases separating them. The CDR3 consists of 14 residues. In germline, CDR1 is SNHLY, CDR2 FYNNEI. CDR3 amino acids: CASNPRGANTEAFF. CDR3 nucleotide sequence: TGTGCCAGCAACCCCCGGGGGGCGAACACTGAAGCTTTCTTT. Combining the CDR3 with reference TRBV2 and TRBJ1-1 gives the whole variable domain EPEVTQTPSHQVTQMGQEVILRCVPISNHLYFYWYRQILGQKVEFLVSFYNNEISEKSEIFDDQFSVERPDGSNFTLKIRSTKLEDSAMYFCASNPRGANTEAFFGQGTRLTVV.

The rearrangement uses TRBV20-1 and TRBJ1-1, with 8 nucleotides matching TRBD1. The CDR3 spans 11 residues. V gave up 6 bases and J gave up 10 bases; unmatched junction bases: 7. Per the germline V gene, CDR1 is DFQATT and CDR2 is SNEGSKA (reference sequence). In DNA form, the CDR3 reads TGCAGTGCAAGGACAGGGTTTGGAGCTTTCTTT. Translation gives CSARTGFGAFF.

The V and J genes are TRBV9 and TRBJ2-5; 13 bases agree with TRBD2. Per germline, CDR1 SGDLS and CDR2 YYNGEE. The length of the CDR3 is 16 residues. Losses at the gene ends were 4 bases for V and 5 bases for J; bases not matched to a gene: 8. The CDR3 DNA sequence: TGTGCCAGCAGCAGACGGACTAGCGGGGGCTTTGAGACCCAGTACTTC. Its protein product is CASSRRTSGGFETQYF.

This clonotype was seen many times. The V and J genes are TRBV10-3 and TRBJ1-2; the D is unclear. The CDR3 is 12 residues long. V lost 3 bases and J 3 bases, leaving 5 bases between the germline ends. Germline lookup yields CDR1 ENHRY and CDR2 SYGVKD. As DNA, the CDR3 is TGTGCCATCAGTGACATCGACTATGGCTACACCTTC. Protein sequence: CAISDIDYGYTF.

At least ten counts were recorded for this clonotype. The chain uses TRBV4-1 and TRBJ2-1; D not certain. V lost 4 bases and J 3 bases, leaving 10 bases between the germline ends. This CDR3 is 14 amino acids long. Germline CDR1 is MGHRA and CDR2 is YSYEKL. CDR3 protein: CASSLSVFYNEQFF. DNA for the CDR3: TGCGCCAGCAGCCTTTCAGTGTTCTACAATGAGCAGTTCTTC.

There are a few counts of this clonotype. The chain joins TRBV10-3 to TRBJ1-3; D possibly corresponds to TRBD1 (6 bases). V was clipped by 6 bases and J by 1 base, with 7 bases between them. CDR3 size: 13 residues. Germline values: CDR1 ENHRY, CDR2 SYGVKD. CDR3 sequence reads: CAISQGSGNTIYF. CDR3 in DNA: TGTGCCATCAGCCAGGGGTCTGGAAACACCATATATTTT.

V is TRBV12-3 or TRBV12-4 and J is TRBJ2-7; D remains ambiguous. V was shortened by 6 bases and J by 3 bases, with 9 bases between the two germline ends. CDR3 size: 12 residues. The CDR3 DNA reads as TGTGCCAGCAGCGTGGGCCTCTACGAGCAGTACTTC. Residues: CASSVGLYEQYF.

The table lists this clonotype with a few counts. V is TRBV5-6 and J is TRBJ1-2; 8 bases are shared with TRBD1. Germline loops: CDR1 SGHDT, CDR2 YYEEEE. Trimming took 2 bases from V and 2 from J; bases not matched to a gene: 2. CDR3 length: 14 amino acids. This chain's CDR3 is CASSFRGRNYGYTF. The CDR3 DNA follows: TGTGCCAGCAGCTTCAGGGGGCGGAACTATGGCTACACCTTC.

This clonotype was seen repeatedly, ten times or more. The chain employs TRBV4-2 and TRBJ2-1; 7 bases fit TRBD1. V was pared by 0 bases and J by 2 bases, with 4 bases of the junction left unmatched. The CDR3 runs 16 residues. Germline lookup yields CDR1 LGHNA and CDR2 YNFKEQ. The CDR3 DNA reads TGTGCCAGCAGCCAAGATGGGCAGGGGGCCTACAATGAGCAGTTCTTC. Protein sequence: CASSQDGQGAYNEQFF.

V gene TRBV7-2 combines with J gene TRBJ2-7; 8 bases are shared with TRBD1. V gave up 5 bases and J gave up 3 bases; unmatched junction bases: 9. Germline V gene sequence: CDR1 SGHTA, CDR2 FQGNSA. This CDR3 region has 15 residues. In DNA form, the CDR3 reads TGTGCCAGCAGCCCTAGACCTGACAGGGGCTACGAGCAGTACTTC. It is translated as CASSPRPDRGYEQYF.

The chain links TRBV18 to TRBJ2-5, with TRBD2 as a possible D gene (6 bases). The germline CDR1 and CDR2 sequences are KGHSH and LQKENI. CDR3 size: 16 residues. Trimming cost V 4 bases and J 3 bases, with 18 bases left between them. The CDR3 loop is CASSLSRRGWKETQYF. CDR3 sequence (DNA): TGTGCCAGCTCACTTTCGAGACGGGGGTGGAAAGAGACCCAGTACTTC.